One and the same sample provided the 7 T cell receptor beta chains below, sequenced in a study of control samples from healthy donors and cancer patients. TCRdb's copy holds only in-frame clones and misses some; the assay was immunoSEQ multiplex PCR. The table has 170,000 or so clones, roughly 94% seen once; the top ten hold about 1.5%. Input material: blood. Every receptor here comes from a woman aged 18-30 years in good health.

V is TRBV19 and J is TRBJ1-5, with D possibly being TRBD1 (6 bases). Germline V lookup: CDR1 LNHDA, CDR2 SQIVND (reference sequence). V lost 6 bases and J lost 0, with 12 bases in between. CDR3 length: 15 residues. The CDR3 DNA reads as TGTGCCAGTAGCCGACAGGCGCTTAGCAATCAGCCCCAGCATTTT. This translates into CASSRQALSNQPQHF.

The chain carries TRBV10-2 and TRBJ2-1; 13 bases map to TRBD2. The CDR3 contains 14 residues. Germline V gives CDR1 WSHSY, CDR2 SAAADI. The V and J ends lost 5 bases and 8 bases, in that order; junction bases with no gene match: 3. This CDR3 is CASSRLAGGDEQFF. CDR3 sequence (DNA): TGCGCCAGCAGTCGACTAGCGGGAGGCGATGAGCAGTTCTTC.

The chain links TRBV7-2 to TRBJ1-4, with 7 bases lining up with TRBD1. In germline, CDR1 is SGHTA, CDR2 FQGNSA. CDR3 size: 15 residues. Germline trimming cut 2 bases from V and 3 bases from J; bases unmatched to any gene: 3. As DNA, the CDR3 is TGTGCCAGCAGCTTACGGGACAGCCCTAATGAAAAACTGTTTTTT. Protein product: CASSLRDSPNEKLFF.

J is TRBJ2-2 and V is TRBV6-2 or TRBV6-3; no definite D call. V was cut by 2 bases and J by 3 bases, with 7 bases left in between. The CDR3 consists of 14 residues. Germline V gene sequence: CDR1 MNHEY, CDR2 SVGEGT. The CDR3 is CASSYRADTGELFF. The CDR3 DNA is TGTGCCAGCAGTTACAGGGCGGACACCGGGGAGCTGTTTTTT.

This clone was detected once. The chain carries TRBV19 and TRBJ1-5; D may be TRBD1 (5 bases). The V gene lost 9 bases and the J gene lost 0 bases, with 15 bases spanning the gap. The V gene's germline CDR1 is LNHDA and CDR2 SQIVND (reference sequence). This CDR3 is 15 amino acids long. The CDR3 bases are TGTGCCAGCACGGACACCCCGAATAGCAATCAGCCCCAGCATTTT. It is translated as CASTDTPNSNQPQHF.

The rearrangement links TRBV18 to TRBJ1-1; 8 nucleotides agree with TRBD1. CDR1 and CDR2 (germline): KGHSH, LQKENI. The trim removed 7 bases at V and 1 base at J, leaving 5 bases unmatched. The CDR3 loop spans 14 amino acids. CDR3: CASFLDRANTEAFF. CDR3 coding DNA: TGTGCCAGCTTCTTGGACAGGGCGAACACTGAAGCTTTCTTT.

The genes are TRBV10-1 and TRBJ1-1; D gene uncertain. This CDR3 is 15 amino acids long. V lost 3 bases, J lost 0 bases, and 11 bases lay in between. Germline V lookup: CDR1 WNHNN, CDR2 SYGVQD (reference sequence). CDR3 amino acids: CASSDTKALNTEAFF. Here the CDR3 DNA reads TGCGCCAGCAGTGATACCAAAGCCCTGAACACTGAAGCTTTCTTT.